Following are 31 T cell receptor beta chains from one sample sequenced in a study of blood T cell repertoires in COVID-19. The repertoire was sequenced with immunoSEQ multiplex PCR; TCRdb's copy has only in-frame clones and lacks some. The profile covers over 150,000 clones, with approximately 81% appearing a single time and over 12% taken by the ten largest. The material sequenced was peripheral blood. Receptor source: a man aged 18 to 30 with active or convalescent COVID-19.

CDR3 amino acids: CSASLARGNQPQHF. CDR3 coding DNA: TGCAGTGCTAGTTTGGCCCGTGGCAATCAGCCCCAGCATTTT. V gene TRBV20-1 combines with J gene TRBJ1-5; no clear D. V lost 3 bases to trimming and J lost 2 bases, with 11 bases between them. The germline gives CDR1 DFQATT, CDR2 SNEGSKA (reference sequence). The CDR3 extends over 14 amino acids.

This clone showed up just once. CDR3 bases: TGTGCCAGCAGTGCCCCGGGACTAGCTGGGGTCAATGAGCAGTTCTTC. This encodes CASSAPGLAGVNEQFF. The rearrangement joins TRBV25-1 to TRBJ2-1, with TRBD2 matching 9 bases. The V segment lost 4 bases and the J segment 6 bases; nucleotides outside the gene matches: 10. The CDR3 runs 16 residues. Germline V gene lookup returns CDR1 MGHDK and CDR2 SYGVNS.

J is TRBJ2-3 and V is TRBV29-1; 11 bases map to TRBD2. The J segment lost 2 bases and the V segment lost 2 bases, leaving 6 bases of the junction unmatched. The CDR3 runs 16 residues. The germline V gene encodes CDR1 SQVTM and CDR2 ANQGSEA. The CDR3 nucleotides are TGCAGCGTTGAAACTAGCGGGAGCAACCCCACAGATACGCAGTATTTT. Translated, it gives CSVETSGSNPTDTQYF.

This chain connects TRBV7-7 to TRBJ2-5; 12 nucleotides align to TRBD2. V lost 5 bases and J lost 5; bases outside the gene matches: 9. The CDR3 covers 16 residues. CDR1 is SSHAT, CDR2 FNYEAQ, per germline (reference sequence). CDR3 nucleotide sequence: TGTGCCAGCAGCCCGCTAGCGGGGGGGCTTCGGGAGACCCAGTACTTC. Translating it yields CASSPLAGGLRETQYF.

This rearrangement joins TRBV27 to TRBJ1-4; D not resolved. The ends were cut back, 3 bases at V and 2 bases at J, with 7 bases in the middle. The germline CDR1 and CDR2 sequences are MNHEY and SMNVEV (reference sequence). The CDR3 is 14 amino acids. The CDR3 region has the DNA TGTGCCAGCAGTTTCGCGGGGACTAATGAAAAACTGTTTTTT. This sequence encodes CASSFAGTNEKLFF. Combining the CDR3 with reference TRBV27 and TRBJ1-4 gives the whole variable domain EAQVTQNPRYLITVTGKKLTVTCSQNMNHEYMSWYRQDPGLGLRQIYYSMNVEVTDKGDVPEGYKVSRKEKRNFPLILESPSPNQTSLYFCASSFAGTNEKLFFGSGTQLSVL.

This chain links TRBV29-1 with TRBJ1-1; a weak D match, TRBD1 (5 bases). CDR1 SQVTM and CDR2 ANQGSEA come from the germline V gene. The CDR3 is 14 residues long. V was clipped by 6 bases and J by 5 bases, with 19 bases between them. DNA for the CDR3: TGCAGCGTCATGCGACGGGGGGGAAAAACTGAAGCTTTCTTT. It translates to CSVMRRGGKTEAFF.

This chain joins TRBV3-1 (or the pseudogene TRBV3-2) and TRBJ2-3; D unresolved. V shed 1 base and J shed 3 bases, with 2 bases lying between them. Germline V gives CDR1 LGHDT, CDR2 YNNKEL (reference sequence). The CDR3 consists of 12 residues. The CDR3 sequence: CASSQVTDTQYF. As DNA, the CDR3 is TGTGCCAGCAGCCAAGTAACAGATACGCAGTATTTT.

The chain carries TRBV3-1 (or the pseudogene TRBV3-2) and TRBJ2-1; a weak D match, TRBD2 (6 bases). V was pared by 0 bases and J by 10 bases, with 10 bases between. The CDR3 consists of 13 residues. The germline V gene has CDR1 LGHDT and CDR2 YNNKEL (reference sequence). The CDR3 DNA follows: TGTGCCAGCAGCCAAGAGGGACTTAAGGAGCAGTTCTTC. This encodes CASSQEGLKEQFF.

The V and J genes are TRBV12-3 or TRBV12-4 and TRBJ2-7; 9 positions agree with TRBD1. V shed 8 bases, J shed 3 bases, and the junction held 5 bases outside the gene matches. The CDR3 extends over 13 amino acids. CDR3 amino acids: CASRRDRVYEQYF. The CDR3 DNA is TGTGCCAGCCGCCGGGACAGGGTCTACGAGCAGTACTTC.

This chain uses TRBV2 with TRBJ2-3, with TRBD1 matching 9 bases. The CDR3 covers 14 residues. Germline V lookup: CDR1 SNHLY, CDR2 FYNNEI. Unmatched junction bases numbered 2, after V lost 5 bases and J lost 2 bases. CDR3 amino acids: CASSRDRDTDTQYF. In DNA form, the CDR3 reads TGTGCCAGCAGTCGGGACAGGGACACAGATACGCAGTATTTT.

V is TRBV7-2 and J is TRBJ2-3; 10 bases fit TRBD2. V shed 7 bases, J shed 3 bases, and the junction held 19 bases outside the gene matches. The CDR3 covers 19 residues. In germline, CDR1 is SGHTA, CDR2 FQGNSA. The CDR3 nucleotides are TGTGCCAGCATCCAAAGTGGGGGCATACTAGCGGGGTTTACAGATACGCAGTATTTT. This encodes CASIQSGGILAGFTDTQYF. The variable domain in full, completed from reference TRBV7-2 and TRBJ2-3, reads GAGVSQSPSNKVTEKGKDVELRCDPISGHTALYWYRQSLGQGLEFLIYFQGNSAPDKSGLPSDRFSAERTGGSVSTLTIQRTQQEDSAVYLCASIQSGGILAGFTDTQYFGPGTRLTVL.

The genes are TRBV12-3 or TRBV12-4 and TRBJ2-3; D is uncertain. The CDR3 is made up of 11 amino acids. Between the trimmed V and J ends, which lost 6 bases and 3 bases, there was a span of 4 bases. The DNA of the CDR3 is TGTGCCAGCAGACAAACAGATACGCAGTATTTT. The encoded protein is CASRQTDTQYF.

The chain carries TRBV6-1 and TRBJ2-1; 7 nucleotides align to TRBD2. V lost 3 bases and J lost 0; bases outside the gene matches: 2. The CDR3 is made up of 15 amino acids. Germline V gene lookup returns CDR1 MNHNS and CDR2 SASEGT. Here the CDR3 reads CASSDWGGSYNEQFF. DNA for the CDR3: TGTGCCAGCAGTGATTGGGGGGGCTCCTACAATGAGCAGTTCTTC.

The V gene is TRBV2, the J gene TRBJ2-7, with TRBD1 matching over 9 bases. Germline lookup yields CDR1 SNHLY and CDR2 FYNNEI. The CDR3 has 14 residues. Trimming at V came to 7 bases and at J to 3 bases, leaving 7 bases not matched to a gene. The CDR3 nucleotides are TGTGCCAGCAAACCGGGACAGGGCTACTACGAGCAGTACTTC. It codes for CASKPGQGYYEQYF. Supplemented by reference TRBV2 and TRBJ2-7, the full variable domain reads EPEVTQTPSHQVTQMGQEVILRCVPISNHLYFYWYRQILGQKVEFLVSFYNNEISEKSEIFDDQFSVERPDGSNFTLKIRSTKLEDSAMYFCASKPGQGYYEQYFGPGTRLTVT.

The chain carries TRBV3-1 (or the pseudogene TRBV3-2) and TRBJ2-7; possible D gene TRBD1, 5 bases. V lost 2 bases and J 6 bases, leaving 8 bases between the germline ends. The length of the CDR3 is 12 residues. In germline, CDR1 is LGHDT, CDR2 YNNKEL (reference sequence). The CDR3 sequence is CASSQRRGEQYF. The CDR3 DNA follows: TGTGCCAGCAGCCAACGAAGGGGCGAGCAGTACTTC.

The V call is TRBV6-6, the J call TRBJ2-1; 7 bases line up with TRBD1. V was pared by 10 bases and J by 9 bases, with 9 bases of the junction left unmatched. Germline CDR1 MNHNY, CDR2 SVGAGI (reference sequence). There are 12 residues in the CDR3. CDR3 sequence reads: CATRTGSAEQFF. CDR3 sequence (DNA): TGTGCCACGAGGACAGGTTCGGCTGAGCAGTTCTTC.

The rearrangement uses TRBV9 and TRBJ1-2, with D possibly TRBD1 on 6 matching bases. CDR3 length: 13 amino acids. V was clipped by 0 bases and J by 8 bases, with 11 bases between them. CDR1 and CDR2 (germline): SGDLS, YYNGEE. The DNA of the CDR3 is TGTGCCAGCAGCGTAGCGGGGGGCTGGGGCTACACCTTC. Translating gives CASSVAGGWGYTF.

The chain joins TRBV24-1 to TRBJ2-2; perhaps TRBD2 as D (5 bases). Trimming stripped 4 bases from V and 5 bases from J, with 16 bases between. Germline CDR1 and CDR2: KGHDR and SFDVKD. The CDR3 sequence is 16 residues long. The CDR3: CATSDATKGVTGELFF. The CDR3 DNA is TGTGCCACCAGTGACGCGACTAAGGGCGTTACCGGGGAGCTGTTTTTT.

The sample holds one count of this clone. The rearrangement joins TRBV10-3 to TRBJ1-3; no clear D gene. This CDR3 has 12 residues. V lost 9 bases and J lost 0, with 6 bases in between. CDR1 is ENHRY and CDR2 is SYGVKD in the germline V gene. CDR3 sequence reads: CAMRSSGNTIYF. CDR3 nucleotide sequence: TGTGCCATGAGAAGCTCTGGAAACACCATATATTTT.

The gene calls are TRBV12-3 or TRBV12-4 and TRBJ1-5; no reliable D call. The V gene lost 7 bases and the J gene lost 0 bases, with 4 bases spanning the gap. This CDR3 spans 12 amino acids. The CDR3 coding sequence is TGTGCCAGCACGTATAGCAATCAGCCCCAGCATTTT. The encoded protein is CASTYSNQPQHF.

The chain employs TRBV10-1 and TRBJ1-2, with 8 bases identical to TRBD1. The germline V gene has CDR1 WNHNN and CDR2 SYGVQD (reference sequence). This CDR3 is 18 amino acids long. With 4 bases clipped from V and 4 bases from J, the junction kept 17 bases outside the gene matches. The CDR3, as DNA: TGCGCCAGCAGTGCCGACGAACTAACACGAGGGACAGGCTATGGCTACACCTTC. Its protein product is CASSADELTRGTGYGYTF.

A few counts support this clone. J is TRBJ2-1 and V is TRBV6-4; 9 nucleotides agree with TRBD2. V was clipped by 5 bases and J by 9 bases; unmatched bases: 8. Germline V lookup: CDR1 MRHNA, CDR2 SNTAGT. CDR3 length equals 14 residues. CDR3: CASSLAGDVGEQFF. CDR3 sequence (DNA): TGTGCCAGCAGTTTAGCGGGAGACGTCGGTGAGCAGTTCTTC.

V gene TRBV6-5 combines with J gene TRBJ1-6; 7 bases are a match to TRBD1. The CDR3 covers 15 residues. Trimming cost V 0 bases and J 10 bases; bases outside gene matches: 6. Germline values: CDR1 MNHEY, CDR2 SVGAGI. CDR3 sequence reads: CASSYSGGGDSPLHF. CDR3 nucleotide sequence: TGTGCCAGCAGTTACTCAGGAGGGGGCGACTCACCCCTCCACTTT.

The DNA for the CDR3 is TGTGCCAGCAGCTCTATAGGTTACCCGGGGGAGCAGTACTTC. It is translated as CASSSIGYPGEQYF. The V gene is TRBV7-8, the J gene TRBJ2-7; perhaps TRBD2 as D (5 bases). Germline V gene sequence: CDR1 SGHVS, CDR2 FQNEAQ. Trimming took 4 bases from V and 7 from J, leaving 17 bases between them. The CDR3 consists of 14 residues.

This rearrangement joins TRBV7-9 to TRBJ2-7; 10 nucleotides align to TRBD1. CDR1 is SEHNR and CDR2 is FQNEAQ in the germline V gene (reference sequence). There are 16 residues in the CDR3. After removal of 0 bases from V and 3 bases from J, the junction contained 5 bases not matched to a gene. The CDR3 region has the DNA TGTGCCAGCAGCTTAGCGCTCGGGACAGGGGACTACGAGCAGTACTTC. Residues: CASSLALGTGDYEQYF.

The chain joins TRBV15 to TRBJ2-5; 10 nucleotides align to TRBD2. Germline CDR1 and CDR2: LNHNV and YYDKDF (reference sequence). Trimming cost V 3 bases and J 2 bases; bases outside gene matches: 3. The CDR3 contains 15 residues. Here the CDR3 reads CATSSGLAVQETQYF. The CDR3 region has the DNA TGTGCCACCAGCAGTGGACTAGCGGTACAAGAGACCCAGTACTTC.

This chain uses TRBV7-2 with TRBJ2-2; possible D gene TRBD2, 5 bases. Germline lookup yields CDR1 SGHTA and CDR2 FQGNSA. V lost 5 bases and J lost 5, with 18 bases in between. This CDR3 region has 16 residues. The CDR3 sequence is CASSLSSIPGTGELFF. The CDR3 DNA sequence: TGTGCCAGCAGCCTATCTAGCATCCCGGGTACCGGGGAGCTGTTTTTT. The entire variable domain, with the rest obtained from reference TRBV7-2 and TRBJ2-2, is as follows: GAGVSQSPSNKVTEKGKDVELRCDPISGHTALYWYRQSLGQGLEFLIYFQGNSAPDKSGLPSDRFSAERTGGSVSTLTIQRTQQEDSAVYLCASSLSSIPGTGELFFGEGSRLTVL.

This chain uses TRBV6-2 or TRBV6-3 with TRBJ2-2; D remains ambiguous. V was clipped by 1 base and J by 4 bases, with 10 bases between them. The CDR3 loop spans 15 amino acids. The germline gives CDR1 MNHEY, CDR2 SVGEGT. CDR3 sequence: CASSYLKEFTGELFF. As DNA, the CDR3 is TGTGCCAGCAGTTACTTAAAGGAGTTCACCGGGGAGCTGTTTTTT.

The rearrangement links TRBV19 to TRBJ1-3; a possible D gene is TRBD1 (5 bases). V shed 3 bases and J shed 4 bases, with 10 bases lying between them. The CDR3 has 14 amino acids. CDR1 and CDR2 (germline): LNHDA, SQIVND (reference sequence). The CDR3 nucleotides read TGTGCCAGTAGTATGGCAGGGTCGGGAAACACCATATATTTT. It yields the protein CASSMAGSGNTIYF.

This chain links TRBV12-5 with TRBJ2-1, with D uncertain. The germline V gene encodes CDR1 LGHNT and CDR2 FRNRAP. The CDR3 extends over 15 amino acids. V lost 1 base and J 7 bases, leaving 14 bases between the germline ends. Here the CDR3 DNA reads TGTGCTAGTGGTTTGGCCACCTCGACGGGTAATGAGCAGTTCTTC. Encoded protein: CASGLATSTGNEQFF.

This clone was detected a few times. This chain uses TRBV18 with TRBJ1-4; TRBD1 agrees at 8 bases. Germline V CDR1 and CDR2: KGHSH, LQKENI. V dropped 5 bases and J dropped 4; count of bases not matched to a gene: 6. The CDR3 contains 15 residues. The CDR3 loop reads CASSRGQDLNEKLFF. The CDR3 nucleotides read TGTGCCAGCTCAAGGGGACAGGACCTTAATGAAAAACTGTTTTTT.